The rows below give T cell receptor beta chains drawn from one sample of a study of cytomegalovirus exposure and HLA in healthy donors. The table came from immunoSEQ multiplex PCR; TCRdb's copy has only in-frame clones and leaves some out. The sample has approximately 98,000 clones; 90% to 97% are singletons. The sequenced sample was PBMCs. The receptor set was obtained from a young woman in good health and CMV-seronegative. Each CDR3 is given with its conserved first and last residue. Each record gives: D gene, clone size, V gene, J gene, CDR3 protein, CDR3 DNA. A D gene is named only where the DNA matches it firmly. Size is omitted from some rows. Given values are once, few, many or a class for expanded clones.

>TRBD1|-|TRBV9|TRBJ2-7
CASSGASDRATYEQYF
TGTGCCAGCAGCGGCGCTTCGGACAGGGCCACCTACGAGCAGTACTTC
>-|-|TRBV6-1|TRBJ1-1
CASSVNTDYRGEAFF
TGTGCCAGCAGTGTAAATACTGATTATCGGGGTGAAGCTTTCTTT
>TRBD1|-|TRBV29-1|TRBJ2-1
CSVEGTPTGGNYNEQFF
TGCAGCGTTGAAGGGACTCCTACAGGGGGGAATTACAATGAGCAGTTCTTC
>-|-|TRBV19|TRBJ1-5
CATQTQGRENSNQPQHF
TGTGCCACCCAAACCCAAGGGAGGGAAAATAGCAATCAGCCCCAGCATTTT
>TRBD2|-|TRBV6-1|TRBJ2-1
CASSMGASGRNEQFF
TGTGCCAGCAGCATGGGGGCTAGCGGGCGCAATGAGCAGTTCTTC
>TRBD1|-|TRBV7-9|TRBJ2-2
CASSSDRVGGELFF
TGTGCCAGCAGCTCCGACAGGGTTGGCGGGGAGCTGTTTTTT
>TRBD1|-|TRBV4-1|TRBJ2-7
CASSQDRISYEQYF
TGCGCCAGCAGCCAGGACAGGATCAGCTACGAGCAGTACTTC
>TRBD1|-|TRBV27|TRBJ2-2
CASSSGQSNTGELFF
TGTGCCAGCAGCTCGGGACAGAGCAACACCGGGGAGCTGTTTTTT
>-|-|TRBV11-3|TRBJ2-3
CASSNTDTQYF
TGTGCCAGTTCTAACACAGATACGCAGTATTTT
>-|-|TRBV6-5|TRBJ2-3
CASSYSWGPSDTQYF
TGTGCCAGCAGTTACTCGTGGGGGCCGTCAGATACGCAGTATTTT
>TRBD1|-|TRBV28|TRBJ1-2
CASSTGTGYYGYTF
TGTGCCAGCAGCACCGGGACAGGGTACTATGGCTACACCTTC
>TRBD1|-|TRBV27|TRBJ2-2
CASSSLGQGAVGGELFF
TGTGCCAGCAGTTCATTGGGACAGGGGGCTGTAGGCGGGGAGCTGTTTTTT
>-|-|TRBV28|TRBJ1-3
CASSPRLYTIYF
TGTGCCAGCAGTCCGCGACTGTACACCATATATTTT
>-|-|TRBV6-1|TRBJ2-1
CASTSGHTFYNEQFF
TGTGCCAGCACCAGTGGACATACTTTTTACAATGAGCAGTTCTTC
>-|-|TRBV4-2|TRBJ2-3
CASSQDPGGRTDTQYF
TGTGCCAGCAGCCAAGATCCCGGGGGGCGCACAGATACGCAGTATTTT
>TRBD1|-|TRBV4-1|TRBJ2-2
CASSQSRGQVGELFF
TGCGCCAGCAGCCAGTCCAGGGGGCAAGTCGGGGAGCTGTTTTTT
>-|-|TRBV7-8|TRBJ2-7
CASSWGQNYEQYF
TGTGCCAGCAGCTGGGGACAAAACTACGAGCAGTACTTC
>-|-|TRBV7-3|TRBJ1-5
CASSLMGGINQPQHF
TGTGCCAGCAGCTTAATGGGGGGGATCAATCAGCCCCAGCATTTT
>-|-|TRBV7-3|TRBJ2-7
CASSLGPGDYEQYF
TGTGCCAGCAGCTTAGGCCCCGGGGACTACGAGCAGTACTTC
>-|-|TRBV18|TRBJ2-7
CASSLQTYEQYF
TGTGCCAGCTCACTACAAACCTACGAGCAGTACTTC
>-|-|TRBV15|TRBJ2-1
CATSGGQPTNEQFF
TGTGCCACCAGCGGAGGACAGCCTACTAATGAGCAGTTCTTC
>-|-|TRBV28|TRBJ1-5
CASSPVGGWNQPQHF
TGTGCCAGCAGTCCCGTGGGGGGGTGGAATCAGCCCCAGCATTTT
>TRBD2|once|TRBV11-1|TRBJ2-1
CASSRSGGAYNEQFF
TGTGCCAGCAGCCGTAGCGGGGGGGCGTACAATGAGCAGTTCTTC
>-|once|TRBV7-3|TRBJ2-1
CASSLMGAYNEQFF
TGTGCCAGCAGCTTAATGGGGGCGTACAATGAGCAGTTCTTC
>-|-|TRBV6-6|TRBJ2-3
CASSYSSREPTDTQYF
TGTGCCAGCAGTTACTCGAGCAGGGAACCCACAGATACGCAGTATTTT
>TRBD2|-|TRBV5-1|TRBJ2-5
CASSLNQLAPETQYF
TGCGCCAGCAGCTTGAACCAACTAGCGCCGGAGACCCAGTACTTC
>-|once|TRBV27|TRBJ1-1
CASTAGLGTEAFF
TGTGCCAGCACGGCGGGTCTAGGCACTGAAGCTTTCTTT
>TRBD1|-|TRBV7-9|TRBJ1-2
CASSLSLTGTGNYGYTF
TGTGCCAGCAGCTTATCCCTAACCGGGACAGGAAACTATGGCTACACCTTC
>-|-|TRBV7-2|TRBJ2-7
CASSWLNGAYEQYF
TGTGCCAGCAGCTGGTTGAACGGAGCCTACGAGCAGTACTTC
>-|-|TRBV6-5|TRBJ2-7
CASSYRTGGTYEQYF
TGTGCCAGCAGTTACCGAACGGGGGGCACCTACGAGCAGTACTTC
>-|-|TRBV5-4|TRBJ2-3
CASSPEGRGGDTQYF
TGTGCCAGCAGCCCGGAGGGGAGGGGGGGCGATACGCAGTATTTT
>TRBD2|-|TRBV5-1|TRBJ2-5
CASSFGSGSTRGTQYF
TGCGCCAGCAGCTTTGGTAGCGGGTCAACGAGGGGGACCCAGTACTTC
>-|-|TRBV2|TRBJ1-4
CASKDRSNEKLFF
TGTGCCAGCAAAGACAGAAGCAATGAAAAACTGTTTTTT
>TRBD1|-|TRBV4-1|TRBJ2-7
CASSPLQGRSYEQYF
TGCGCCAGCAGCCCCCTACAGGGGCGTTCCTACGAGCAGTACTTC
>TRBD2|-|TRBV11-2|TRBJ2-5
CASSLSSGKETQYF
TGTGCCAGCAGCTTATCTAGCGGGAAAGAGACCCAGTACTTC
>TRBD1|-|TRBV5-1|TRBJ2-6
CASSSKRQGGDSGANVLTF
TGCGCCAGCAGCTCGAAAAGACAGGGGGGGGACTCTGGGGCCAACGTCCTGACTTTC
>TRBD1|-|TRBV11-1|TRBJ1-1
CASSSTGQANTEAFF
TGTGCCAGCAGCAGTACGGGACAGGCGAACACTGAAGCTTTCTTT
>-|-|TRBV6-6|TRBJ2-1
CASSYSQGEAYNEQFF
TGTGCCAGCAGTTACTCACAGGGAGAGGCCTACAATGAGCAGTTCTTC
>-|-|TRBV21-1|TRBJ2-1
CASSTDRGPYNEQFF
TGTGCCAGCAGCACCGACAGGGGGCCTTACAATGAGCAGTTCTTC
>-|-|TRBV28|TRBJ2-5
CASSPIRGWYDQETQYF
TGTGCCAGCAGTCCAATTAGGGGATGGTACGATCAAGAGACCCAGTACTTC
>TRBD1|-|TRBV2|TRBJ1-5
CASSASGQRNQPQHF
TGTGCCAGCAGCGCGTCGGGACAGCGCAATCAGCCCCAGCATTTT
>TRBD1|-|TRBV2|TRBJ1-1
CARDRDRGPNTEAFF
TGTGCCAGGGACCGGGACAGGGGGCCGAACACTGAAGCTTTCTTT
>TRBD1|-|TRBV5-5|TRBJ2-7
CASSLRRDRRSNEQYF
TGTGCCAGCAGCCTACGCCGGGACAGGAGGTCGAACGAGCAGTACTTC
>TRBD1|once|TRBV7-6|TRBJ2-7
CASSVGQGLYEQYF
TGTGCCAGCAGCGTGGGACAGGGGTTATACGAGCAGTACTTC